Listed below are T cell receptor beta chains from one sample, sequenced in a study of cytomegalovirus exposure and HLA in healthy donors. Using immunoSEQ multiplex PCR, the repertoire was profiled, and TCRdb retains in-frame clones only, with some absent. This table holds some 75,000 clones. The sample comprised PBMCs. These receptors were taken from a boy between 10 and 17 years old in good health and CMV-seronegative. CDR3s include the opening cysteine and the closing phenylalanine or tryptophan. The order of the fields is V gene, J gene, D gene, CDR3 protein, CDR3 DNA. The D gene is left open where the match is weak.

TRBV5-1	TRBJ2-7	.	CASSPGTLQPPYEQYF	TGCGCCAGCAGCCCTGGGACACTCCAACCCCCCTACGAGCAGTACTTC
TRBV4-1	TRBJ2-1	TRBD2	CASSQEILLRGENEQFF	TGCGCCAGCAGCCAAGAAATACTACTACGGGGGGAGAATGAGCAGTTCTTC
TRBV9	TRBJ2-3	.	CASSSRTGSTDTQYF	TGTGCCAGCAGCTCCCGGACGGGGAGCACAGATACGCAGTATTTT
TRBV5-1	TRBJ1-1	.	CASSAITGTPEAFF	TGCGCCAGCAGCGCGATAACCGGGACACCAGAAGCTTTCTTT
TRBV2	TRBJ2-2	TRBD1	CASSSDRAAGELFF	TGTGCCAGCAGTTCGGACAGGGCGGCCGGGGAGCTGTTTTTT
TRBV5-4	TRBJ2-3	TRBD1	CASSPEGQGADTQYF	TGTGCCAGCAGCCCGGAGGGACAGGGGGCAGATACGCAGTATTTT
TRBV19	TRBJ1-3	.	CASSLSWRDQLSGNTIYF	TGTGCCAGTAGTCTGAGTTGGAGAGATCAACTCTCTGGAAACACCATATATTTT
TRBV6-6	TRBJ2-1	.	CASSYSDYISYNEQFF	TGTGCCAGCAGTTACTCGGACTACATATCCTACAATGAGCAGTTCTTC
TRBV5-8	TRBJ2-1	TRBD2	CASSRTLAGGRNEQFF	TGTGCCAGCAGCCGCACCCTAGCGGGGGGGCGGAATGAGCAGTTCTTC
TRBV30	TRBJ2-3	.	CAWSVSFQGTQYF	TGTGCCTGGAGTGTTTCGTTCCAGGGGACGCAGTATTTT
TRBV4-3	TRBJ2-1	TRBD2	CASSQDSPLAGSGQFF	TGCGCCAGCAGCCAAGATTCCCCTTTAGCGGGCTCGGGGCAGTTCTTC
TRBV5-6	TRBJ2-1	TRBD2	CASSLELAGGNEQFF	TGTGCCAGCAGCTTGGAACTAGCGGGAGGAAATGAGCAGTTCTTC
TRBV30	TRBJ2-2	.	CAWSVNRFRTGELFF	TGTGCCTGGAGTGTGAACAGGTTCCGAACCGGGGAGCTGTTTTTT
TRBV13	TRBJ1-2	TRBD1	CASSYRGIDGYTF	TGTGCCAGCAGCTACAGGGGGATAGATGGCTACACCTTC